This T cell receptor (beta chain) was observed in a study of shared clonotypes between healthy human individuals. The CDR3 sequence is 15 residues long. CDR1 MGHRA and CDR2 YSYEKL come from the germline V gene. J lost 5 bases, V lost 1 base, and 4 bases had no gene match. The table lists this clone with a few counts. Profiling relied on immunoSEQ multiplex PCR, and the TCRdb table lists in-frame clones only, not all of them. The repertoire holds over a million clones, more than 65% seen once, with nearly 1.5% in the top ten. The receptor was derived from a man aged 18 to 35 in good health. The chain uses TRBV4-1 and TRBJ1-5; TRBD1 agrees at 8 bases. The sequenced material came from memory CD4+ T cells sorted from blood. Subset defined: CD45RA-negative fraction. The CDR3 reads CASSQGDRIYQPQHF. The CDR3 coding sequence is TGCGCCAGCAGCCAAGGGGACAGGATTTATCAGCCCCAGCATTTT.